This section outlines one T cell receptor (beta chain) sequence together with its context. Its antigen is not known. This CDR3 spans 16 amino acids. Germline CDR1 and CDR2: LNHDA and SQIVND (reference sequence). Trimming took 7 bases from V and 7 from J, leaving 23 bases between them. Assay used: immunoSEQ multiplex PCR; TCRdb lists only in-frame clones, some missing. The sample includes tens of thousands of clones, 77% seen only once; the top ten take less than 3.5%. The data were obtained in a study of CD4 T cells in relation to SARS-CoV-2 and coronaviruses. The rearrangement links TRBV19 to TRBJ2-1; the D gene is possibly TRBD1 (5 bases). The clonotype originates from an adult with COVID-19. The sequencing input was memory CD4+ T cells from PBMCs, cultured in vitro. The CDR3 loop reads CASTKTRPPGSNEQFF. CDR3 sequence (DNA): TGTGCCAGTACCAAAACCCGTCCTCCAGGGTCAAATGAGCAGTTCTTC.